This TCR beta chain stems from a study of blood T cells in healthy people across ages. Notes on the study in general: Roughly linear age-related decline in beta diversity appeared, significant by age 40.

Through a sample-barcoded 5' primer and a J-beta primer mix, a second PCR was run for 7 to 11 cycles. TCRdb itself ran the 5' RACE reads through MiXCR, one entry per CDR3 protein. The table shows about 800,000 distinct CDR3 sequences, with 20% to 25% occurring only once. This clonotype was detected a few times. Antigen unknown. These data are also associated with another study on T cells of mothers and their children.

This TCR was sampled from a boy aged 5 to 17 in good health. Sequencing input: blood.

CDR3 nucleotides: TGCGCCAGCAGCCCCAGGAGGACTAGCGTCAAAGATACGCAGTATTTT. Protein: CASSPRRTSVKDTQYF. This chain links TRBV5-1 with TRBJ2-3, with 9 bases matching TRBD2. CDR3 length equals 16 residues. V was pared by 4 bases and J by 5 bases, with 11 bases of the junction left unmatched. CDR1 and CDR2 (germline): SGHRS, YFSETQ.